This record concerns one T cell receptor (beta chain) sequence. Time point reported: newly diagnosed GD, antithyroid drugs for less than 3 months. RNA extracted from PBMCs served as the sequencing template. This sample was taken from a study of regulatory T cells in long-lasting Graves disease. With iRepertoire HTBI primers and Arm-PCR of CDR3 regions, TCR beta libraries were built. TCRdb re-analysed the multiplex PCR reads in MiXCR, keeping a single row per CDR3 protein. This table holds around 240,000 distinct CDR3 sequences, approximately 18% found once. CDR1 MGHRA and CDR2 YSYEKL come from the germline V gene. The length of the CDR3 is 14 residues. The same sample was also used in a study of T cells in Graves' hyperthyroidism and ophthalmopathy.

The sample was peripheral blood mononuclear cells (PBMCs), taken at new diagnosis, from a patient treated with antithyroid drugs. The receptor was isolated from a woman in her twenties or thirties with Graves disease. The rearrangement links TRBV4-1 to TRBJ2-7; D is tentatively TRBD1 or TRBD2 (5 bases each). The closer fit of TRBJ2-4 to the DNA end suggests the J call may be wrong. The CDR3 DNA sequence: TGCGCCAGCAGCCAAGAACAGGCAGAGGGCATTCAGTACTTC. Its protein is CASSQEQAEGIQYF.